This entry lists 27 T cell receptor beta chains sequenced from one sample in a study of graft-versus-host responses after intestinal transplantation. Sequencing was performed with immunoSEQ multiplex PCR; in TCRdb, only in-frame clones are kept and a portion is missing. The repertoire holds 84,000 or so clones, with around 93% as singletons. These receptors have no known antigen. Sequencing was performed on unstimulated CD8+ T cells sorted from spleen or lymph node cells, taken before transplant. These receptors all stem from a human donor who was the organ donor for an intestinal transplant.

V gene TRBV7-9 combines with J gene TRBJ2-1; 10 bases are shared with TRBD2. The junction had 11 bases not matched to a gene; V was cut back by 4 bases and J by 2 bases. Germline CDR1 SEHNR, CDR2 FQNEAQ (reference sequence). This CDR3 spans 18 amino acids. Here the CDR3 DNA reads TGTGCCAGCAGCTCCCAGCGGGGGGGCATCAAGCCCTACAATGAGCAGTTCTTC. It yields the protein CASSSQRGGIKPYNEQFF.

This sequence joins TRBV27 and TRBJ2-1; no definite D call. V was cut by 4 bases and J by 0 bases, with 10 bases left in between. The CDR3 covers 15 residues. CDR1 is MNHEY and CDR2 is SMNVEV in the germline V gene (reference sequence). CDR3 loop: CASSSTLSSYNEQFF. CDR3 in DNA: TGTGCCAGCAGTTCTACGTTAAGCTCCTACAATGAGCAGTTCTTC.

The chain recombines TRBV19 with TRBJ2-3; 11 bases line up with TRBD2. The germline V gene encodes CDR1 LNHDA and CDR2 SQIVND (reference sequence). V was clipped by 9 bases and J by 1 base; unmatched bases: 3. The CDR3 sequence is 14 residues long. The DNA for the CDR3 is TGTGCCAGCTCACTAGCGGGGGGCACAGATACGCAGTATTTT. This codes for CASSLAGGTDTQYF.

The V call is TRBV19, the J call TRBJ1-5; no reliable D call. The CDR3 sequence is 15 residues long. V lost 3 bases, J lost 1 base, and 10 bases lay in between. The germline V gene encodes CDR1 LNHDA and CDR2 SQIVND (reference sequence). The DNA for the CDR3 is TGTGCCAGTAGTATTTACCAGACAAGCAATCAGCCCCAGCATTTT. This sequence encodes CASSIYQTSNQPQHF.

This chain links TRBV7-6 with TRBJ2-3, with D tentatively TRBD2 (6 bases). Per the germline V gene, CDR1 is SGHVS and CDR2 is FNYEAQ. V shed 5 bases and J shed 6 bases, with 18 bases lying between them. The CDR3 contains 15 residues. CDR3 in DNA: TGTGCCAGCAGCCCAGGGACTCACGAGTTCGATACGCAGTATTTT. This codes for CASSPGTHEFDTQYF.

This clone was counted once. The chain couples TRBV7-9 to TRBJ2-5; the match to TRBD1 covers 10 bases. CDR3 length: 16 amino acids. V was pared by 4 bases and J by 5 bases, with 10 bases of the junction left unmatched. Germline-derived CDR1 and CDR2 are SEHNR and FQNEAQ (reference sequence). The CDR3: CASSSGGDRGLETQYF. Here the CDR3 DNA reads TGTGCCAGCAGCTCTGGGGGGGACAGGGGATTGGAGACCCAGTACTTC.

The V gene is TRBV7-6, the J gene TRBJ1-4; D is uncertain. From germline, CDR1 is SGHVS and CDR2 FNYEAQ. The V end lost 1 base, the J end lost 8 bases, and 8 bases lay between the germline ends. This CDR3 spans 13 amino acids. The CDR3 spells CASSLGAVEKLFF. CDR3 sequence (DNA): TGTGCCAGCAGCTTAGGGGCCGTCGAAAAACTGTTTTTT.

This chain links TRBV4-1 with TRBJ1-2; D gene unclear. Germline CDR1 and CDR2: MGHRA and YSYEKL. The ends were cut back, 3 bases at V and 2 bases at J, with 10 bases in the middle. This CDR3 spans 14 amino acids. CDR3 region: CASSQPWRNYGYTF. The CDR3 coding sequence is TGCGCCAGCAGCCAGCCATGGCGGAACTATGGCTACACCTTC.

The CDR3 sequence: CASSIDVGFGGQPQHF. As DNA, the CDR3 is TGTGCCAGTAGTATAGACGTGGGGTTTGGAGGACAGCCCCAGCATTTT. The chain joins TRBV19 to TRBJ1-5; D gene ambiguous. V gave up 0 bases and J gave up 7 bases, with 16 bases separating them. The CDR3 length is 16 residues. Germline V gene lookup returns CDR1 LNHDA and CDR2 SQIVND (reference sequence).

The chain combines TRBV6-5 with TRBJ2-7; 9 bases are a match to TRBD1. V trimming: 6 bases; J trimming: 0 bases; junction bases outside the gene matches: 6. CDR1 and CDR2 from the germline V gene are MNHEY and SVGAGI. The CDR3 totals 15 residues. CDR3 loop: CASSLGQGSSYEQYF. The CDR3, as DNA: TGTGCCAGCAGCCTGGGACAGGGATCCTCCTACGAGCAGTACTTC.

The CDR3 DNA reads TGTGCCAGCAGTTTATCGATGGGGGCAACCGGGGAGCTGTTTTTT. Protein product: CASSLSMGATGELFF. The chain joins TRBV27 to TRBJ2-2, with D perhaps TRBD1 (6 bases). With 0 bases removed from V and 5 bases from J, the gap between germline ends came to 10 bases. Germline lookup yields CDR1 MNHEY and CDR2 SMNVEV (reference sequence). This CDR3 is 15 amino acids long.

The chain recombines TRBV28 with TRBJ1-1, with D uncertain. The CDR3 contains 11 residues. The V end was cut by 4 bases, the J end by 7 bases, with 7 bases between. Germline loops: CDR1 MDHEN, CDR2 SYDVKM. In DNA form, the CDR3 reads TGTGCCAGCAGTTCCTTCGTTGAAGCTTTCTTT. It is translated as CASSSFVEAFF.

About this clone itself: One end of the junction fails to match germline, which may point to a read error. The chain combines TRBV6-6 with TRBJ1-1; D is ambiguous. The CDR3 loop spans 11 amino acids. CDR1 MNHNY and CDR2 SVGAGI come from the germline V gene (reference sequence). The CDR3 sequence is CASSYDTEAFF. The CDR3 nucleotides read TGTGCCAGCAGTTATGACACCGAAGCTTTCTTT.

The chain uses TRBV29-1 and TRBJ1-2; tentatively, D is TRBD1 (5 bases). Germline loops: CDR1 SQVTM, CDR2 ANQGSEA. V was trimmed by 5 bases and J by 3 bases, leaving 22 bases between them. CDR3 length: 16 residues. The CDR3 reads CSVRQPFWTPYYGYTF. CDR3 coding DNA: TGCAGCGTTCGCCAGCCATTCTGGACACCCTACTATGGCTACACCTTC.

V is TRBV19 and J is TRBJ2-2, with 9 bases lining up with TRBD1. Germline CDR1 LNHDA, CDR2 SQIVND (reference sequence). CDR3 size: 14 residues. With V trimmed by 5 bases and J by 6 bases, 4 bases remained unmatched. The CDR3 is CASSPWTGAGELFF. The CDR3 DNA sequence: TGTGCCAGTAGTCCGTGGACAGGGGCCGGGGAGCTGTTTTTT.

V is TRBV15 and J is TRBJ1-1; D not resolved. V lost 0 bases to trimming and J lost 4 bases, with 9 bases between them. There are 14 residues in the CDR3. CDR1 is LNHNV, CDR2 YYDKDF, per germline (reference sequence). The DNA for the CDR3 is TGTGCCACCAGCAGAGATACGGGAGGCACTGAAGCTTTCTTT. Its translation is CATSRDTGGTEAFF. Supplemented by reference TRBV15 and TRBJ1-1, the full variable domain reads DAMVIQNPRYQVTQFGKPVTLSCSQTLNHNVMYWYQQKSSQAPKLLFHYYDKDFNNEADTPDNFQSRRPNTSFCFLDIRSPGLGDTAMYLCATSRDTGGTEAFFGQGTRLTVV.

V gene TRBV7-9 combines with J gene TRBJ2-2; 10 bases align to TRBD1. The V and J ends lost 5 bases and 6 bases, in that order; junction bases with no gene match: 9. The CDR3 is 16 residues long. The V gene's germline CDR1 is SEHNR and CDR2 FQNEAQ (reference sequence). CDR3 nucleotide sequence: TGTGCCAGCAGCCTAGGGGGACAGGGGTCGGCCGGGGAGCTGTTTTTT. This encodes CASSLGGQGSAGELFF.

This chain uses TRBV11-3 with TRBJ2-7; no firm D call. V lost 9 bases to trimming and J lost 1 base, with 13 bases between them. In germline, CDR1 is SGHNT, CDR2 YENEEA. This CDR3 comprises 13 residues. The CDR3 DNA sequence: TGTGCCAGTAGAGCCCGAGAGTCCTACGAGCAGTACTTC. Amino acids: CASRARESYEQYF.

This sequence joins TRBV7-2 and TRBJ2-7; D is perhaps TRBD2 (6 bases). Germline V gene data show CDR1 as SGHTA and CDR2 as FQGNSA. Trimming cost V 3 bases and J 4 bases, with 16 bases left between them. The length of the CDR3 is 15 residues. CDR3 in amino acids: CASSFYPGRFYEQYF. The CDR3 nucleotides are TGTGCCAGCAGCTTTTATCCCGGGAGATTTTACGAGCAGTACTTC.

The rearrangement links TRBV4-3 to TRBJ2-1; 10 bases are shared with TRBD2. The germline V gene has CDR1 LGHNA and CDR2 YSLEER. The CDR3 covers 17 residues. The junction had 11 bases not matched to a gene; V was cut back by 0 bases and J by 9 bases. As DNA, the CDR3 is TGCGCCAGCAGCCAAGATCTGGGAGCGGGAGGGTCGGGTGAGCAGTTCTTC. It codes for CASSQDLGAGGSGEQFF.

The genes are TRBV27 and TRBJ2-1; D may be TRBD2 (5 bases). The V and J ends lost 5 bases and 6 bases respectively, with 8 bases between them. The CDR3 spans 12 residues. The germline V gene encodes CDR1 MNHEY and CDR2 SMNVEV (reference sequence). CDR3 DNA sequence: TGTGCCAGCAGTGGGAGTTTCAATGAGCAGTTCTTC. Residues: CASSGSFNEQFF.

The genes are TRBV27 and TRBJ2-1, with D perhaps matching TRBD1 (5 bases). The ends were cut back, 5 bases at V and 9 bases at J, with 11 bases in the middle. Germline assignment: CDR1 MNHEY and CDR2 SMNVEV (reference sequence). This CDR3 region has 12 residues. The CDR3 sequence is CASSPQGSEQFF. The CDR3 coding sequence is TGTGCCAGCAGTCCCCAGGGAAGTGAGCAGTTCTTC.

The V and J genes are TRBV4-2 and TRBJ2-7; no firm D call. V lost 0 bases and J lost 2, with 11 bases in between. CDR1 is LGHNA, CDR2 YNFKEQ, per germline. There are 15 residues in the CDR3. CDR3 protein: CASSQEGLVAYEQYF. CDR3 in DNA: TGTGCCAGCAGCCAAGAAGGCCTAGTCGCCTACGAGCAGTACTTC.

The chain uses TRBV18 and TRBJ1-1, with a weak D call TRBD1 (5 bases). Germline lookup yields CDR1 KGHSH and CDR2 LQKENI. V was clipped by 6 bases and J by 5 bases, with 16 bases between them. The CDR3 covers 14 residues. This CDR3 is CASSLRQIRTEAFF. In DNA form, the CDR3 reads TGTGCCAGCTCCCTAAGACAGATCCGAACTGAAGCTTTCTTT.

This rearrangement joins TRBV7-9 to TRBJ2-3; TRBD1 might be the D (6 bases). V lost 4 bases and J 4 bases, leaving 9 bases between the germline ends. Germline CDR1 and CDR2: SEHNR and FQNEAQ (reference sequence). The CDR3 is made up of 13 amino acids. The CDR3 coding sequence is TGTGCCAGCAGCTCCGCAGGGGCAGATACGCAGTATTTT. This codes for CASSSAGADTQYF.

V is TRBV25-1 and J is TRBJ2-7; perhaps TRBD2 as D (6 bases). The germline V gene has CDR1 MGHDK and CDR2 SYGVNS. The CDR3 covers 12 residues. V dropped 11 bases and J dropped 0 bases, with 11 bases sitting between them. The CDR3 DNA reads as TGTGCCGTCGACGGGGGCTCCTACGAGCAGTACTTC. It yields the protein CAVDGGSYEQYF.

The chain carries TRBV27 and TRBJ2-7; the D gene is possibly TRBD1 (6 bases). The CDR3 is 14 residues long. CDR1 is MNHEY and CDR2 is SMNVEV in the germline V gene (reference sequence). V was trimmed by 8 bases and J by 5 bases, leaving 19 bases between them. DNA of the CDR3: TGTGCCAGCTCCCAATCAGGGGCTGTCGACGAGCAGTACTTC. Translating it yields CASSQSGAVDEQYF.